These 14 T cell receptor beta chains were sequenced from one sample in a study of shared clonotypes between healthy human individuals. Profiling relied on immunoSEQ multiplex PCR, and the TCRdb table lists in-frame clones only, not all of them. The data contain 2,500,000 or so clones, 93% of them singletons. Material for sequencing was naive CD4+ T cells from PBMCs. Subset reported: CD45RA+ positively selected. These receptors came from a man between 18 and 35 years old in good health. Some clones in this sample may be carry-over from other donors' samples.

The chain recombines TRBV14 with TRBJ2-4; a weak D match, TRBD2 (6 bases). Germline CDR1 and CDR2: SGHDN and FVKESK. V gave up 4 bases and J gave up 2 bases, with 15 bases separating them. The CDR3 sequence is 16 residues long. The CDR3 coding sequence is TGTGCCAGCAGCCCAAAGACTAGTTTCCCCAAAAACATTCAGTACTTC. Amino acids: CASSPKTSFPKNIQYF.

CDR3 protein: CARVGPTGNQPQHF. The CDR3 nucleotides are TGTGCCAGGGTGGGACCGACGGGGAATCAGCCCCAGCATTTT. The J gene is TRBJ1-5, the V gene TRBV6-6; D is possibly TRBD1 (5 bases). The V gene lost 9 bases and the J gene lost 4 bases, with 16 bases spanning the gap. The CDR3 runs 14 residues. Germline CDR1 reads MNHNY; CDR2 reads SVGAGI (reference sequence).

DNA of the CDR3: TGTGCCAGCATCCGAGGGCAAGAGACCCAGTACTTC. It yields the protein CASIRGQETQYF. V gene TRBV2 combines with J gene TRBJ2-5; a weak D match, TRBD2 (5 bases). The V and J ends lost 7 bases and 2 bases respectively, with 8 bases between them. The germline V gene encodes CDR1 SNHLY and CDR2 FYNNEI. CDR3 length: 12 residues.

The gene calls are TRBV7-2 and TRBJ2-2; D remains unclear. CDR1 is SGHTA and CDR2 is FQGNSA in the germline V gene. Trimming shortened V by 3 bases and J by 5 bases, and 16 bases separated the two germline ends. The CDR3 is made up of 16 amino acids. The CDR3 nucleotides read TGTGCCAGCAGCTTGCACTCCCCTGCGAGTACCGGGGAGCTGTTTTTT. Translated: CASSLHSPASTGELFF.

V is TRBV7-2 and J is TRBJ2-7; 9 positions match TRBD1. This CDR3 comprises 14 residues. From germline, CDR1 is SGHTA and CDR2 FQGNSA. V was clipped by 7 bases and J by 9 bases; unmatched bases: 13. The CDR3 nucleotides are TGTGCCAGCAACTCGGGACAGGGAGGTGGCGGGCAGTACTTC. As protein: CASNSGQGGGGQYF.

J is TRBJ2-3 and V is TRBV28; D uncertain. Trimming cost V 5 bases and J 3 bases, with 6 bases left between them. Germline CDR1 and CDR2: MDHEN and SYDVKM. There are 12 residues in the CDR3. The CDR3, as DNA: TGTGCCAGCAGTGGGAATACAGATACGCAGTATTTT. Protein product: CASSGNTDTQYF.

The chain recombines TRBV23-1 with TRBJ1-3, with a tentative D call TRBD1 (5 bases). TRBV23-1 is an ORF, with its function uncertain. The germline V and J ends were trimmed by 2 bases and 8 bases, with 22 bases remaining between them. The CDR3 length is 17 residues. The CDR3 DNA is TGCGCCAGCAGTCAACGGTACGGAGAGGGAAAGGGGTACACCATATATTTT. It codes for CASSQRYGEGKGYTIYF.

The chain combines TRBV7-9 with TRBJ2-1, with 9 bases matching TRBD1. J gave up 8 bases and V 1 base, and 9 bases lay outside the gene matches. This CDR3 contains 16 residues. Germline V gene lookup returns CDR1 SEHNR and CDR2 FQNEAQ (reference sequence). The CDR3 region is CASSLDPGQGVHEQFF. Here the CDR3 DNA reads TGTGCCAGCAGCTTAGATCCGGGACAGGGTGTCCATGAGCAGTTCTTC. Looking up the rest from reference TRBV7-9 and TRBJ2-1 gives the full variable domain: DTGVSQNPRHKITKRGQNVTFRCDPISEHNRLYWYRQTLGQGPEFLTYFQNEAQLEKSRLLSDRFSAERPKGSFSTLEIQRTEQGDSAMYLCASSLDPGQGVHEQFFGPGTRLTVL.

V gene TRBV11-2 combines with J gene TRBJ1-6; no firm D call. Germline V gene lookup returns CDR1 SGHAT and CDR2 FQNNGV. V was trimmed by 5 bases and J by 10 bases, leaving 18 bases between them. The CDR3 extends over 15 amino acids. The CDR3 spells CASSRTGFLDSPLHF. Here the CDR3 DNA reads TGTGCCAGCAGCCGCACCGGGTTTCTGGACTCACCCCTCCACTTT.

The chain is built from TRBV5-1 and TRBJ2-5; D might be TRBD2 (5 bases). V lost 2 bases and J 7 bases, leaving 12 bases between the germline ends. Germline CDR1 is SGHRS and CDR2 is YFSETQ. The CDR3 contains 13 residues. The chain's CDR3 is CASSFGLAGTQYF. In nucleotides, the CDR3 is TGCGCCAGCAGCTTTGGACTCGCTGGGACCCAGTACTTC.

J is TRBJ2-1 and V is TRBV27; 8 bases agree with TRBD2. This CDR3 region has 17 residues. After removal of 4 bases from V and 6 bases from J, the junction contained 14 bases not matched to a gene. The germline CDR1 and CDR2 sequences are MNHEY and SMNVEV (reference sequence). This CDR3 is CASSSRGGSGIPNEQFF. The CDR3 DNA sequence: TGTGCCAGCAGTTCCCGGGGGGGTAGCGGGATCCCCAATGAGCAGTTCTTC.

This rearrangement joins TRBV6-6 to TRBJ1-5; D is unclear. Between the trimmed V and J ends, which lost 7 bases and 6 bases, there was a span of 16 bases. This CDR3 spans 14 amino acids. CDR1 is MNHNY, CDR2 SVGAGI, per germline (reference sequence). The CDR3 is CASIGGSTAQPQHF. CDR3 sequence (DNA): TGTGCCAGCATCGGCGGGAGCACTGCTCAGCCCCAGCATTTT.

This chain connects TRBV4-3 to TRBJ2-1; TRBD1 agrees at 7 bases. V shed 4 bases, J shed 3 bases, and the junction held 6 bases outside the gene matches. The CDR3 loop spans 15 amino acids. The germline V gene has CDR1 LGHNA and CDR2 YSLEER. CDR3 protein: CASSLGGASYNEQFF. CDR3 nucleotide sequence: TGCGCCAGCAGCCTAGGGGGCGCGAGCTACAATGAGCAGTTCTTC.

This chain joins TRBV7-2 and TRBJ2-2; TRBD2 might be the D (6 bases). Germline V gives CDR1 SGHTA, CDR2 FQGNSA. Trimming removed 1 base from V and 5 bases from J, with 14 bases in between. This CDR3 spans 16 amino acids. The CDR3 DNA follows: TGTGCCAGCAGCTTAGATCGGGGACTTGGGACCGGGGAGCTGTTTTTT. It specifies CASSLDRGLGTGELFF.